One sample yielded the 13 T cell receptor beta chains listed below, sequenced in a study of kidney transplant recipient with SARS-CoV-2 infection. A single record per CDR3 protein comes from TCRdb applying MiXCR to the reads. The table records fewer than 250,000 distinct CDR3 sequences, 29% of them present only once. The specimen was a blood sample, collected at baseline and between days 110 and 120 from a kidney transplant recipient. The receptors shown here come from a male patient aged 25 to 39 who had COVID-19 and was a kidney transplant recipient. Some T cells may be the graft donor's.

Concerning this clonotype: With a much larger clone just one base away, this may be a read error. The V call is TRBV3-1, the J call TRBJ2-1; D is unclear. CDR1 LGHDT and CDR2 YNNKEL come from the germline V gene (reference sequence). The V gene lost 2 bases and the J gene lost 5 bases, with 10 bases spanning the gap. The CDR3 extends over 14 amino acids. The CDR3 DNA sequence: TGTGCCAGCAGCCAATTGTCCTGGAACAATGAGCAGTTCTTC. Amino acids: CASSQLSWNNEQFF.

This clonotype has just one count. This may be a read error: a much more frequent sequence differs by one nucleotide. The CDR3 loop is CASSELAGQPQRF. DNA for the CDR3: TGTGCCAGCAGCGAGCTGGCCGGTCAGCCCCAGCGTTTT. This chain links TRBV7-9 with TRBJ1-5; no clear D. The CDR3 loop spans 13 amino acids. Germline V gives CDR1 SEHNR, CDR2 FQNEAQ (reference sequence).

This clonotype has a count of ten or more. The rearrangement uses TRBV12-3 or TRBV12-4 and TRBJ1-2; D not certain. Trimming stripped 5 bases from V and 4 bases from J, with 23 bases between. The CDR3 extends over 17 amino acids. The CDR3 here is CASSADLSFRKTYGYTF. The DNA of the CDR3 is TGTGCCAGCAGTGCAGACCTCAGCTTCCGAAAGACCTATGGCTACACCTTC.

V is TRBV12-5 and J is TRBJ1-2, with a possible D match to TRBD1 (5 bases). V was shortened by 5 bases and J by 4 bases, with 23 bases between the two germline ends. CDR1 LGHNT and CDR2 FRNRAP come from the germline V gene. This CDR3 is 17 amino acids long. CDR3 protein: CASGGYCLQGKTYGYTF. CDR3 bases: TGTGCTAGTGGTGGGTATTGTTTGCAGGGAAAGACCTATGGCTACACCTTC.

At least ten counts were recorded for this clonotype. The V gene is TRBV19, the J gene TRBJ2-2, with unresolved D. V was cut by 5 bases and J by 1 base, with 11 bases left in between. Germline CDR1 reads LNHDA; CDR2 reads SQIVND (reference sequence). This CDR3 comprises 15 residues. The CDR3 loop is CASSADFLNTGELFF. The CDR3 DNA follows: TGTGCCAGTAGTGCCGATTTCTTGAACACCGGGGAGCTGTTTTTT.

This clonotype showed up many times. The chain joins TRBV3-1 to TRBJ2-7; 11 bases agree with TRBD1. The CDR3 is 15 amino acids. Trimming removed 4 bases from V and 3 bases from J; junction bases left unmatched: 5. Germline CDR1 LGHDT, CDR2 YNNKEL (reference sequence). As DNA, the CDR3 is TGTGCCAGCAGCCGACCGGGACAGGGGGGCTACGAGCAGTACTTC. It specifies CASSRPGQGGYEQYF.

As regards this clonotype: This sequence may be a read error, since a much larger clone differs from it by one base. The V and J genes are TRBV6-5 and TRBJ1-2; D not certain. This CDR3 is built from 17 residues. CDR1 MNHEY and CDR2 SVGAGI come from the germline V gene. CDR3 residues: CASSRSLECRKTYDYTF. The CDR3 bases are TGTGCCAGCAGTCGTTCGTTGGAATGTAGAAAGACCTATGACTACACCTTC.

The table lists this clonotype with many counts. The rearrangement uses TRBV5-1 and TRBJ1-1; D may be TRBD1 (5 bases). CDR3 length: 13 residues. Deletions cut 8 bases from V and 2 bases from J, with 13 bases between. Germline V gene data show CDR1 as SGHRS and CDR2 as YFSETQ. CDR3 residues: CASGRDLNTEAFF. Written as DNA, the CDR3 is TGCGCCAGTGGCAGGGACTTAAACACTGAAGCTTTCTTT.

In regard to this clonotype: Its ends do not fully match the called genes, so a read error is possible. This chain uses TRBV6-5 with TRBJ1-1; unclear D gene. The CDR3 consists of 13 residues. Germline CDR1 is MNHEY and CDR2 is SVGAGI. CDR3 nucleotide sequence: TGCGCCAGCAGTCCATCCATGGACACTGAAGCTTTCTTT. Translation gives CASSPSMDTEAFF.

In this sample, this clonotype turned up many times. The J gene is TRBJ2-7, the V gene TRBV20-1; 9 nucleotides line up with TRBD2. There are 14 residues in the CDR3. With V trimmed by 6 bases and J by 3 bases, 9 bases remained unmatched. CDR1 is DFQATT and CDR2 is SNEGSKA in the germline V gene (reference sequence). The CDR3 sequence: CSAPPLAGYYEQYF. The CDR3 nucleotides read TGCAGTGCCCCCCCGCTAGCGGGATACTACGAGCAGTACTTC.

This clonotype was seen ten or more times. The rearrangement uses TRBV6-5 and TRBJ1-1; 7 positions match TRBD1. The germline CDR1 and CDR2 sequences are MNHEY and SVGAGI. The V gene end was trimmed by 2 bases and the J gene end by 5 bases; junction bases not matched to a gene: 8. There are 15 residues in the CDR3. CDR3 sequence reads: CASSYKRQGGTEAFF. DNA of the CDR3: TGTGCCAGCAGTTACAAAAGGCAGGGGGGGACTGAAGCTTTCTTT.

To note about this clonotype: This may be a read error, as it is one base from a much larger clone. V usage is TRBV7-2 and J usage is TRBJ1-2; tentatively, D is TRBD1 (5 bases). The germline V gene encodes CDR1 SGHTA and CDR2 FQGNSA. This CDR3 is built from 14 residues. The CDR3 nucleotides are TGTGCCAGCAGCGCCCCGGGACGGTACTATGGCTACGCCTTC. Protein: CASSAPGRYYGYAF.

The rearrangement links TRBV5-1 to TRBJ2-2, with D perhaps TRBD2 (5 bases). The ends were cut back, 0 bases at V and 3 bases at J, with 9 bases in the middle. The germline V gene has CDR1 SGHRS and CDR2 YFSETQ. The CDR3 covers 15 residues. The CDR3, as DNA: TGCGCCAGCAGCTTGGAGGTGAGGGACACCGGGGAGCTGTTTTTT. Translating gives CASSLEVRDTGELFF.